The clone carrying this T cell receptor beta chain was counted at least ten times. These data are taken from a study of blood T cell repertoires in COVID-19. Turning to the study itself: Samples taken during acute and convalescent COVID-19 were collected in the United States, Italy and Spain. From T cells, B-cell-depleted T cells, or PBMCs came the material, which was cDNA or gDNA.

Profiled with immunoSEQ multiplex PCR; TCRdb holds only in-frame clones, not every one. This table has about 250,000 clones, 86% appearing once. The receptor was isolated from a woman aged 55 to 70 who had recovered from COVID-19. Sequences were obtained from peripheral blood.

Here the CDR3 DNA reads TGTGCCAGCAGCTTCAGTCGGGGGGGCTTCAACGAGCAGTACTTC. It codes for CASSFSRGGFNEQYF. V usage is TRBV7-2 and J usage is TRBJ2-7; 8 bases line up with TRBD2. Looked up from germline, CDR1 is SGHTA and CDR2 is FQGNSA. V was pared by 3 bases and J by 5 bases, with 9 bases of the junction left unmatched. This CDR3 contains 15 residues.